This T cell receptor (beta chain) was obtained from a study of response to subunit inactivated influenza vaccine. Study observations and caveats: Seasonal influenza vaccination, on each occasion, was suggested by the authors to recruit few new T cells.

In regard to this clonotype: The antigen is not known.

A single record per CDR3 protein comes from TCRdb applying MiXCR to the RT-PCR reads. The sample shows 860,000 or so distinct CDR3 sequences, 21% of them seen only once. Germline CDR1 is MNHEY and CDR2 is SVGEGT. The junction had 8 bases not matched to a gene; V was cut back by 5 bases and J by 1 base. The CDR3 has 15 amino acids. The rearrangement links TRBV6-2 or TRBV6-3 to TRBJ2-7; 7 bases agree with TRBD1. The specimen comprised PBMCs from blood, sampled more than 4 days after vaccination. The receptor comes from a man over 45 who received an inactivated influenza vaccine. The DNA for the CDR3 is TGTGCCAGCAGTCTAACAGGGGCAGATTCCTACGAGCAGTACTTC. Protein product: CASSLTGADSYEQYF.